Below, one T cell receptor beta chain is given with its context. The germline V gene has CDR1 MDHEN and CDR2 SYDVKM. This CDR3 is built from 14 residues. J lost 2 bases, V lost 5 bases, and 5 bases had no gene match. CD8 cells classed as naive were CD45RO-negative and positively selected for CCR7, excluding terminally differentiated effector memory CD45RA+ cells. Donors, without exception, were Caucasian adults residing in Nashville, Tennessee. The data were taken from a study of shared clonotypes between healthy human individuals. Turning to the study itself: Each donor's CD8 memory used one plate, CD8 naive two, each CD4 subset three.

TCRdb keeps only in-frame clones here, not all; method: immunoSEQ multiplex PCR. Of around 2.1 million clones listed, around 93% are singletons. The V call is TRBV28, the J call TRBJ2-5; 7 bases are a match to TRBD1. The TCR was taken from a man younger than 35 in good health. Some clones in this sample may be carry-over from other donors' samples. The material sequenced was naive CD8+ T cells from PBMCs. This CDR3 is CASSIQGWQETQYF. The CDR3 nucleotides read TGTGCCAGCAGTATACAGGGGTGGCAAGAGACCCAGTACTTC.